These 15 T cell receptor beta chains originate from one sample sequenced in a study of blood T cells in healthy people across ages. It was with a sample-barcoded 5' primer and a J-beta primer mix that a second PCR of roughly 7 to 11 cycles was run. TCRdb independently ran MiXCR on the 5' RACE reads; one entry per CDR3 protein. The table has approximately 810,000 distinct CDR3 sequences, around 30% seen once. The sequenced sample consisted of blood. The receptors shown here come from a woman at least 80 years old in good health.

This clonotype came up a few times. V and J are TRBV6-5 and TRBJ2-2; tentatively, D is TRBD1 (6 bases). Germline assignment: CDR1 MNHEY and CDR2 SVGAGI. The CDR3 consists of 13 residues. The ends were cut back, 6 bases at V and 5 bases at J, with 10 bases in the middle. The CDR3: CASSAQGTGELFF. In nucleotides, the CDR3 is TGTGCCAGCAGCGCACAGGGAACCGGGGAGCTGTTTTTT.

In this sample, this clonotype turned up many times. This rearrangement joins TRBV5-1 to TRBJ2-1; 9 bases are a match to TRBD1. Germline V gene lookup returns CDR1 SGHRS and CDR2 YFSETQ. The V gene end was trimmed by 0 bases and the J gene end by 4 bases; junction bases not matched to a gene: 2. The CDR3 is 15 residues long. The CDR3 region has the DNA TGCGCCAGCAGCTTGGGGGGGACAGGGTACAATGAGCAGTTCTTC. Translation gives CASSLGGTGYNEQFF.

V and J are TRBV30 and TRBJ2-7; 7 bases match TRBD1. CDR3 size: 14 residues. V lost 4 bases, J lost 4 bases, and 10 bases stayed unmatched. Per germline, CDR1 GTSNPN and CDR2 SVGIG (reference sequence). The CDR3 loop is CAWMRRQGLYEQYF. CDR3 coding DNA: TGTGCCTGGATGAGAAGACAGGGATTATACGAGCAGTACTTC.

Regarding this clonotype: The missing conserved phenylalanine or tryptophan at the end of this CDR3 makes a read error likely. This chain connects TRBV6-2 or TRBV6-3 to TRBJ2-1; tentative D call: TRBD2 (6 bases). The CDR3 has 14 residues. CDR1 is MNHEY, CDR2 SVGEGT, per germline. The V end lost 6 bases, the J end lost 7 bases, and 16 bases lay between the germline ends. As DNA, the CDR3 is TGTGCCAGCAGCGGGACTGGGCGTGGTAATGAGCAGTTCGTC. Translating it yields CASSGTGRGNEQFV.

With respect to this clonotype: One end of the junction does not line up with germline, which may come from a read error. This chain joins TRBV7-9 and TRBJ2-1; D ambiguous. The last part of the DNA fits TRBJ2-7 better; the J call may be wrong. The CDR3 consists of 15 residues. The germline V gene encodes CDR1 SEHNR and CDR2 FQNEAQ (reference sequence). The CDR3 protein is CANSFGLTSYNEQYF. The CDR3 coding sequence is TGTGCCAACAGCTTCGGTTTAACTTCCTACAATGAGCAGTACTTC.

The chain combines TRBV18 with TRBJ2-1, with a possible D match to TRBD1 (6 bases). Germline CDR1 KGHSH, CDR2 LQKENI. V gave up 5 bases and J gave up 0 bases, with 14 bases separating them. CDR3 length: 16 amino acids. This chain's CDR3 is CASSTTGKSSYNEQFF. The CDR3, as DNA: TGTGCCAGCTCAACCACAGGGAAGAGCTCCTACAATGAGCAGTTCTTC.

This clonotype was found many times. The chain joins TRBV27 to TRBJ2-6; no firm D call. CDR1 MNHEY and CDR2 SMNVEV come from the germline V gene (reference sequence). The CDR3 is 15 residues long. The V end lost 0 bases, the J end lost 0 bases, and 3 bases lay between the germline ends. The CDR3 spells CASSLSLSGANVLTF. CDR3 DNA: TGTGCCAGCAGTTTATCGCTCTCTGGGGCCAACGTCCTGACTTTC.

This clonotype has at least ten counts. V usage is TRBV25-1 and J usage is TRBJ2-3; D is undetermined. V was shortened by 2 bases and J by 0 bases, with 3 bases between the two germline ends. The V gene's germline CDR1 is MGHDK and CDR2 SYGVNS. The CDR3 length is 13 residues. The CDR3 sequence is CASSEQSTDTQYF. The CDR3 DNA follows: TGTGCCAGCAGTGAACAGAGCACAGATACGCAGTATTTT.

Ten or more counts support this clonotype. V gene TRBV7-9 combines with J gene TRBJ2-1; D is unresolved. Trimming pared 2 bases from V and 10 bases from J, leaving 6 bases between. CDR1 is SEHNR, CDR2 FQNEAQ, per germline (reference sequence). The CDR3 sequence is 11 residues long. The CDR3 DNA reads TGTGCCAGCAGCTTAATGGCGGAGCAGTTCTTC. This codes for CASSLMAEQFF.

This chain links TRBV2 with TRBJ1-3, with a possible D match to TRBD1 (5 bases). Per germline, CDR1 SNHLY and CDR2 FYNNEI. The CDR3 runs to 14 residues. V gave up 6 bases and J gave up 0 bases, with 9 bases separating them. The CDR3 spells CASSGHSSGNTIYF. Here the CDR3 DNA reads TGTGCCAGCAGCGGACACTCCTCTGGAAACACCATATATTTT.

The table lists this clonotype with a few counts. The chain carries TRBV28 and TRBJ2-5, with D tentatively TRBD1 (6 bases). V was clipped by 2 bases and J by 11 bases, with 18 bases between them. This CDR3 region has 14 residues. Per germline, CDR1 MDHEN and CDR2 SYDVKM. The CDR3 spells CASSLGITRTEQYF. CDR3 in DNA: TGTGCCAGCAGTTTAGGTATTACGAGGACAGAGCAGTACTTC.

This chain joins TRBV3-1 and TRBJ1-3, with 8 bases lining up with TRBD1. CDR1 is LGHDT and CDR2 is YNNKEL in the germline V gene (reference sequence). After removal of 0 bases from V and 4 bases from J, the junction contained 2 bases not matched to a gene. This CDR3 region has 15 residues. The DNA of the CDR3 is TGTGCCAGCAGCCAAGAGCGGACAGGGGGAAACACCATATATTTT. Its protein is CASSQERTGGNTIYF.

The chain is built from TRBV6-5 and TRBJ1-5; D unclear. The CDR3 spans 15 residues. CDR1 and CDR2 from the germline V gene are MNHEY and SVGAGI. The V gene lost 5 bases and the J gene lost 1 base, with 12 bases spanning the gap. The CDR3, as DNA: TGTGCCAGCAGTACGGACGGGAGGAGCAATCAGCCCCAGCATTTT. It encodes CASSTDGRSNQPQHF.

This clonotype was observed many times. V is TRBV6-5 and J is TRBJ2-7; D is undetermined. Germline V CDR1 and CDR2: MNHEY, SVGAGI. Trimming removed 6 bases at V and 2 bases at J, with 14 bases between. CDR3 length equals 14 residues. CDR3 protein: CASSSTRPPYEQYF. Written as DNA, the CDR3 is TGTGCCAGCAGCTCCACGAGGCCGCCCTACGAGCAGTACTTC.

This chain links TRBV9 with TRBJ2-2; D may match TRBD1 or TRBD2 (6 bases each). V was trimmed by 0 bases and J by 6 bases, leaving 12 bases between them. This CDR3 spans 15 amino acids. Germline loops: CDR1 SGDLS, CDR2 YYNGEE. The CDR3 DNA follows: TGTGCCAGCAGCGTAGGGGGGGCTAGCCCCGGGGAGCTGTTTTTT. Encoded protein: CASSVGGASPGELFF.